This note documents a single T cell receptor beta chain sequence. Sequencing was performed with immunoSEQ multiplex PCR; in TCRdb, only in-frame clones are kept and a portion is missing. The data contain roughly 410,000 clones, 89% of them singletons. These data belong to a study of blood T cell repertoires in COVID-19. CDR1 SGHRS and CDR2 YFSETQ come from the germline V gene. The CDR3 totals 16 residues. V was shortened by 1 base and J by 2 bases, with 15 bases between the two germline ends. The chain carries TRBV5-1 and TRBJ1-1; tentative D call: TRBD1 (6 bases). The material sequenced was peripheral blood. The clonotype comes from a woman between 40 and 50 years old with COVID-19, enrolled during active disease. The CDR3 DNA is TGCGCCAGCAGCTTGCAAGTGTGGGGGCGTAACACTGAAGCTTTCTTT. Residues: CASSLQVWGRNTEAFF. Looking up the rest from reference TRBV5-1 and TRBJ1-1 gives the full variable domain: KAGVTQTPRYLIKTRGQQVTLSCSPISGHRSVSWYQQTPGQGLQFLFEYFSETQRNKGNFPGRFSGRQFSNSRSEMNVSTLELGDSALYLCASSLQVWGRNTEAFFGQGTRLTVV.